The 22 T cell receptor beta chains below all came from one sample that was sequenced in a study of sequential checkpoint blockade in melanoma. Using immunoSEQ multiplex PCR, the repertoire was profiled, and TCRdb retains in-frame clones only, with some absent. The table shows approximately 9,000 clones, with roughly three fifths occurring only once. The treatment denotes: randomized to nivolumab then ipilimumab (arm A) or the reverse (arm B). This sample comprised CD8+ T cells sorted from blood (inferred from file names), obtained from a patient given nivolumab and ipilimumab in sequence. The receptors were gathered from a human donor with melanoma.

V usage is TRBV6-1 and J usage is TRBJ2-3; D is possibly TRBD2 (6 bases). Trimming cost V 11 bases and J 0 bases, with 18 bases left between them. Germline CDR1 reads MNHNS; CDR2 reads SASEGT. This CDR3 is built from 15 residues. CDR3 in amino acids: CAAARGAGSTDTQYF. DNA for the CDR3: TGTGCCGCCGCGAGGGGCGCGGGAAGCACAGATACGCAGTATTTT.

The rearrangement joins TRBV7-8 to TRBJ1-1; maybe TRBD1 (6 bases). The CDR3 has 12 residues. Trimming took off 5 bases at V and 8 bases at J, with 12 bases between the two ends. Germline loops: CDR1 SGHVS, CDR2 FQNEAQ. In nucleotides, the CDR3 is TGTGCCAGCAGCCTAGGGGGAGGGGAAGCTTTCTTT. It yields the protein CASSLGGGEAFF. The full variable domain, completed using reference TRBV7-8 and TRBJ1-1, is GAGVSQSPRYKVAKRGQDVALRCDPISGHVSLFWYQQALGQGPEFLTYFQNEAQLDKSGLPSDRFFAERPEGSVSTLKIQRTQQEDSAVYLCASSLGGGEAFFGQGTRLTVV.

This chain connects TRBV29-1 to TRBJ1-1, with D maybe TRBD1 (6 bases). CDR1 and CDR2 (germline): SQVTM, ANQGSEA. CDR3 length equals 11 residues. Trimming stripped 6 bases from V and 4 bases from J, with 9 bases between. The CDR3 coding sequence is TGCAGCGTCGAGGACAGCACTGAAGCTTTCTTT. The encoded protein is CSVEDSTEAFF.

This clone appeared once. The chain links TRBV4-1 to TRBJ2-1, with 7 bases aligning to TRBD2. The CDR3 spans 14 residues. CDR1 and CDR2 (germline): MGHRA, YSYEKL. V dropped 6 bases and J dropped 8; count of bases not matched to a gene: 10. The CDR3 loop reads CASSLLLAYDEQFF. The CDR3 DNA reads TGCGCCAGCAGTCTTTTACTAGCGTATGATGAGCAGTTCTTC.

The gene calls are TRBV27 and TRBJ2-4, with D possibly matching TRBD1 (6 bases). Per germline, CDR1 MNHEY and CDR2 SMNVEV (reference sequence). V lost 5 bases and J 0 bases, leaving 11 bases between the germline ends. The CDR3 loop spans 15 amino acids. This chain's CDR3 is CASSKNRVAKNIQYF. CDR3 DNA: TGTGCCAGCAGTAAGAACAGGGTAGCCAAAAACATTCAGTACTTC.

This clone was seen more than once but under ten times. The chain recombines TRBV9 with TRBJ2-1; TRBD2 aligns across 7 bases. This CDR3 spans 15 amino acids. Trimming at V came to 0 bases and at J to 2 bases, leaving 2 bases not matched to a gene. Germline CDR1 is SGDLS and CDR2 is YYNGEE. CDR3 nucleotides: TGTGCCAGCAGCGTAGGCGGGAGTGCCTACAATGAGCAGTTCTTC. Protein sequence: CASSVGGSAYNEQFF.

This chain links TRBV6-1 with TRBJ2-7; the D gene is possibly TRBD2 (5 bases). Between the trimmed V and J ends, which lost 5 bases and 3 bases, there was a span of 11 bases. CDR1 is MNHNS, CDR2 SASEGT, per germline. The CDR3 runs to 13 residues. The CDR3 coding sequence is TGTGCCAGCAGTCATGGAGGAGGCTACGAGCAGTACTTC. This codes for CASSHGGGYEQYF.

This sequence joins TRBV5-6 and TRBJ2-1; TRBD1 is a possible D gene (5 bases). CDR1 SGHDT and CDR2 YYEEEE come from the germline V gene. V lost 0 bases to trimming and J lost 0 bases, with 7 bases between them. The CDR3 is made up of 15 amino acids. The CDR3 region has the DNA TGTGCCAGCAGCTTGGGGGGCAGCTCCTACAATGAGCAGTTCTTC. Protein sequence: CASSLGGSSYNEQFF.

There are a few counts of this clone. The chain links TRBV6-4 to TRBJ2-3; 10 bases fit TRBD1. Germline V gene sequence: CDR1 MRHNA, CDR2 SNTAGT. The CDR3 has 15 amino acids. Trimming took 4 bases from V and 3 from J; bases not matched to a gene: 4. DNA of the CDR3: TGTGCCAGCAGTGCCGGGACAGGGGAAACAGATACGCAGTATTTT. It is translated as CASSAGTGETDTQYF.

There are a few counts of this clone. This chain links TRBV28 with TRBJ2-3; 8 bases line up with TRBD2. The junction had 15 bases not matched to a gene; V was cut back by 4 bases and J by 3 bases. CDR1 MDHEN and CDR2 SYDVKM come from the germline V gene. This CDR3 has 18 amino acids. The CDR3 loop is CASSSTTSGPRWTDTQYF. The CDR3 coding sequence is TGTGCCAGCAGTTCGACAACTAGCGGACCCCGGTGGACAGATACGCAGTATTTT.

V is TRBV14 and J is TRBJ1-2, with 7 bases lining up with TRBD1. With V trimmed by 6 bases and J by 7 bases, 8 bases remained unmatched. This CDR3 has 13 residues. Germline-derived CDR1 and CDR2 are SGHDN and FVKESK. CDR3: CASRPRGLVGYTF. The CDR3 region has the DNA TGTGCCAGCAGACCGAGGGGGCTGGTTGGCTACACCTTC.

This clone was recorded a few times. This chain links TRBV9 with TRBJ2-1; D is perhaps TRBD1 (6 bases). This CDR3 is 14 amino acids long. Germline V CDR1 and CDR2: SGDLS, YYNGEE. Trimming removed 0 bases at V and 7 bases at J, with 11 bases between. The DNA for the CDR3 is TGTGCCAGCAGCGTAGACGTTAGGGGGAATGAGCAGTTCTTC. The encoded protein is CASSVDVRGNEQFF.

The chain uses TRBV5-1 and TRBJ1-3; D uncertain. The CDR3 has 17 amino acids. V shed 2 bases and J shed 4 bases, with 19 bases lying between them. CDR1 SGHRS and CDR2 YFSETQ come from the germline V gene. The CDR3 here is CASSLNGQPPIGNTIYF. In DNA form, the CDR3 reads TGCGCCAGCAGCTTAAATGGGCAGCCACCTATAGGAAACACCATATATTTT.

This clone has a single count. V is TRBV4-1 and J is TRBJ1-4, with 10 bases lining up with TRBD1. V shed 4 bases, J shed 7 bases, and the junction held 6 bases outside the gene matches. Per germline, CDR1 MGHRA and CDR2 YSYEKL. CDR3 length: 15 amino acids. The DNA of the CDR3 is TGCGCCAGCAGCCGAGGACAGGGGGGATTTGAAAAACTGTTTTTT. This sequence encodes CASSRGQGGFEKLFF.

This chain connects TRBV19 to TRBJ2-5; tentative D call: TRBD1 (5 bases). CDR3 size: 13 residues. V gave up 1 base and J gave up 9 bases, with 12 bases separating them. From germline, CDR1 is LNHDA and CDR2 SQIVND (reference sequence). CDR3 DNA sequence: TGTGCCAGTAGTATAGGGGGCCACCTGGCCCAGTACTTC. Protein product: CASSIGGHLAQYF.

This chain uses TRBV27 with TRBJ2-7; D remains ambiguous. Trimming took 0 bases from V and 0 from J, leaving 6 bases between them. Germline V CDR1 and CDR2: MNHEY, SMNVEV (reference sequence). The CDR3 runs to 14 residues. CDR3 sequence reads: CASSLSGGSYEQYF. DNA for the CDR3: TGTGCCAGCAGTTTATCCGGCGGCTCCTACGAGCAGTACTTC.

This chain joins TRBV6-6 and TRBJ2-7, with TRBD2 matching over 7 bases. Per the germline V gene, CDR1 is MNHNY and CDR2 is SVGAGI (reference sequence). There are 14 residues in the CDR3. V shed 2 bases, J shed 5 bases, and the junction held 6 bases outside the gene matches. This chain's CDR3 is CASSYTTSWDEQYF. The CDR3, as DNA: TGTGCCAGCAGTTACACGACTAGCTGGGACGAGCAGTACTTC.

This clone was observed a handful of times. The chain combines TRBV6-5 with TRBJ1-1; D might be TRBD1 (6 bases). Germline assignment: CDR1 MNHEY and CDR2 SVGAGI. The length of the CDR3 is 12 residues. This chain's CDR3 is CATGSSDTEAFF. CDR3 DNA sequence: TGTGCAACAGGGAGTAGTGACACTGAAGCTTTCTTT.

This clone is a singleton in its sample. CDR3 loop: CASSLTTGLPQDNEQFF. Written as DNA, the CDR3 is TGTGCCAGCAGCCTAACGACGGGACTACCTCAAGACAATGAGCAGTTCTTC. The chain joins TRBV9 to TRBJ2-1; 7 bases match TRBD2. Germline trimming cut 4 bases from V and 5 bases from J; bases unmatched to any gene: 15. The germline V gene encodes CDR1 SGDLS and CDR2 YYNGEE. The CDR3 sequence is 17 residues long.

The chain has TRBV13 and TRBJ1-2; D remains ambiguous. V gave up 4 bases and J gave up 1 base, with 13 bases separating them. This CDR3 region has 15 residues. Germline CDR1 and CDR2: PRHDT and FYEKMQ (reference sequence). This chain's CDR3 is CASSSPPEDNYGYTF. CDR3 DNA sequence: TGTGCCAGCAGCTCCCCCCCGGAGGATAACTATGGCTACACCTTC.

The genes are TRBV2 and TRBJ1-1, with no clear D. CDR1 and CDR2 (germline): SNHLY, FYNNEI. The CDR3 totals 12 residues. V was clipped by 2 bases and J by 5 bases, with 6 bases between them. The CDR3 spells CASSESTTEAFF. The CDR3 DNA reads as TGTGCCAGCAGTGAAAGCACGACTGAAGCTTTCTTT.

The chain combines TRBV28 with TRBJ2-5; TRBD2 aligns across 7 bases. The DNA end is more similar to TRBJ2-7, so the J call may be wrong. Germline loops: CDR1 MDHEN, CDR2 SYDVKM. The CDR3 sequence is 12 residues long. The CDR3 nucleotides are TGTGCCAGCACCACCGGGGGGTACGAGCAGTACTTC. Protein: CASTTGGYEQYF.